This T cell receptor (beta chain) was sequenced in a study of blood T cell repertoires in COVID-19. Overall study: T cells, B-cell-depleted T cells, or PBMCs provided the cDNA or gDNA that served as material.

Researchers sorted participants into cohorts using their self-reported clinical history. Recovered status applied to Cohort 3 donors who had two consecutive negative PCRs. It also applied to those with clearance or with symptom resolution. Profiling relied on immunoSEQ multiplex PCR, and the TCRdb table lists in-frame clones only, not all of them. This table holds 250,000 to 300,000 clones, roughly 90% found once. With V trimmed by 4 bases and J by 5 bases, 9 bases remained unmatched. CDR3 length: 16 amino acids. Germline CDR1 is MDHEN and CDR2 is SYDVKM. The sequenced material came from PBMCs or T cells enriched from blood (not recorded which). The rearrangement links TRBV28 to TRBJ1-4, with 8 positions matching TRBD1. This TCR was recovered from a middle-aged man who had recovered from COVID-19. CDR3 sequence: CASSSPEGQENEKLFF. CDR3 bases: TGTGCCAGCAGTTCCCCCGAGGGACAGGAAAATGAAAAACTGTTTTTT.